The present T cell receptor beta chain was sequenced within a study of blood T cells in healthy people across ages. About the study: About one barcoded beta molecule per two T cells was the capture yield of template switching.

CDR3 length equals 14 residues. The germline CDR1 and CDR2 sequences are SEHNR and FQNEAQ (reference sequence). V lost 1 base and J lost 5, with 9 bases in between. Study outcomes and limitations: Across the age range, TCR beta diversity per million T cells fell in a roughly linear way.

With regard to this clonotype: Its cognate antigen is unknown.

Together with a sample-barcoded 5' primer, a J-beta primer mix was included in a second PCR lasting about 6 to 12 cycles. Every cDNA molecule carried a tag from a template-switch adaptor bearing 12 random nucleotides. Every individual sample yielded 3 million or more paired-end reads (each containing CDR3). One entry per CDR3 protein, called by TCRdb with MiXCR from the 5' RACE reads. In the table there are some 1,800,000 distinct CDR3 sequences, about two fifths of which are singletons. The sample consisted of blood. This chain connects TRBV7-9 to TRBJ2-1; D is uncertain. This TCR was recovered from a human donor in good health. The CDR3 DNA sequence: TGTGCCAGCAGCTTAGATGGGTCCAACAATGAGCAGTTCTTC. This encodes CASSLDGSNNEQFF.